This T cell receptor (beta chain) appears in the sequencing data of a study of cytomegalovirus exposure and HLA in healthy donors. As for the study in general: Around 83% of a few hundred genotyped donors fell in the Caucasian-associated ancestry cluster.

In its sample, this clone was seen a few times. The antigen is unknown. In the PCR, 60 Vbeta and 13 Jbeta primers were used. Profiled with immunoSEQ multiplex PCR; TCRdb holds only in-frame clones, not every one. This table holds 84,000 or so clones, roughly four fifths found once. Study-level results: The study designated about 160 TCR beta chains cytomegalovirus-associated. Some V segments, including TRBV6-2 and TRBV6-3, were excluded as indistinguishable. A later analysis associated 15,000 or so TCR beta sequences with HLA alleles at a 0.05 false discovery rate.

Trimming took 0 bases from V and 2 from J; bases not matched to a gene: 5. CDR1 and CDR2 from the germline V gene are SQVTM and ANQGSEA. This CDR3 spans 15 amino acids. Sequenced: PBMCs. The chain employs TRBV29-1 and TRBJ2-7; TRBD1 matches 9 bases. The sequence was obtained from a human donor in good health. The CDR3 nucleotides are TGCAGCGTTGAAGACCGGGACAGGGATACCTACGAGCAGTACTTC. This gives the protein CSVEDRDRDTYEQYF.